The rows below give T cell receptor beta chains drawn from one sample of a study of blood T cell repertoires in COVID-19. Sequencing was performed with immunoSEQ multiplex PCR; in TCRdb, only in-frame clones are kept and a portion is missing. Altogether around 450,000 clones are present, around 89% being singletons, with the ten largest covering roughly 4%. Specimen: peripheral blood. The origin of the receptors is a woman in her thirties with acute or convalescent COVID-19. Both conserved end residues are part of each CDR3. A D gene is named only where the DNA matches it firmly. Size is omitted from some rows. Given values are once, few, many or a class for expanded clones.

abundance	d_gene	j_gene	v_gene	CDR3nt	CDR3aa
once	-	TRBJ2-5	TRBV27	TGTGCCAGCAGCCGACGCCTAACTAGGGCGAGAGAGACCCAGTACTTC	CASSRRLTRARETQYF
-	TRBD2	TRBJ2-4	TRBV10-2	TGCGCCAGCAGCGATATAGCGGGGGGGCTAGCCAAAAACATTCAGTACTTC	CASSDIAGGLAKNIQYF
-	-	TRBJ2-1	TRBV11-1	TGTGCCAGCAGCTTAGCCTCACGTCAGGGAATAAACGAGCAGTTCTTC	CASSLASRQGINEQFF
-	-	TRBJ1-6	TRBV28	TGTGCCAGCCACTACCGGGGGAACGTTAATTCACCCCTCCACTTT	CASHYRGNVNSPLHF
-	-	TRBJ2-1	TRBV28	TGTGCCAGCAGGGCCCTGGGTAGACAATGGGAGCAGTTCTTC	CASRALGRQWEQFF
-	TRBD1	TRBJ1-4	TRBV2	TGTGCCAGCAGTGAAGACCGACCGGGACAGGCAAATGAAAAACTGTTTTTT	CASSEDRPGQANEKLFF
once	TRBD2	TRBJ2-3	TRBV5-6	TGTGCCAGCAGCTTCCTTGCGGGGGGGAGCACAGATACGCAGTATTTT	CASSFLAGGSTDTQYF
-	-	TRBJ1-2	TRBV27	TGTGCCAGCAGTTGGGGGGGCAAGGGCTATGGCTACACCTTC	CASSWGGKGYGYTF
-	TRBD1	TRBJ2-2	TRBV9	TGTGCCAGCAGCCCCCGGGACAGGGGTTCCGGGGAGCTGTTTTTT	CASSPRDRGSGELFF
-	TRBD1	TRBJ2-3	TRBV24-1	TGTGCCACCAGTGACCCCGGGACAGGCACAGATACGCAGTATTTT	CATSDPGTGTDTQYF
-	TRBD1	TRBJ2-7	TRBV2	TGTGCCAGCAGGGGACAGGGGGAAGACGAGCAGTACTTC	CASRGQGEDEQYF
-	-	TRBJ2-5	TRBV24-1	TGTGCCACCAGTGATAGGGGGTGGACCCAGTACTTC	CATSDRGWTQYF
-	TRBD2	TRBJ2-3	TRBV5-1	TGCGCCAGCAGCCCCGGGGGGAAGTCCACAGATACGCAGTATTTT	CASSPGGKSTDTQYF
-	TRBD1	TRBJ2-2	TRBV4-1	TGCGCCAGCAGCCAAGTGGGACAGGGGGCCGAGAAGCTGTTTTTT	CASSQVGQGAEKLFF
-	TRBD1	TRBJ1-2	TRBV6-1	TGTGCCAGCAGTGACCGCCCGACAGGGAGCTATGGCTACACCTTC	CASSDRPTGSYGYTF
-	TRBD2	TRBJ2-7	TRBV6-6	TGTGCCAGCACGTTGGGACTAGCGGGGTCCTACGAGCAGTACTTC	CASTLGLAGSYEQYF
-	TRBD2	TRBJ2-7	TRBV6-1	TGTGCCAGCAGTGACGGACTAGCGAACGAGCAGTACTTC	CASSDGLANEQYF
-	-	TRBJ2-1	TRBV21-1	TGTGCCTGGGACGGGACAAAGGTAAGCAGTGAGCAGTTCTTC	CAWDGTKVSSEQFF
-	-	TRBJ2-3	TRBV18	TGTGCCAGCTCACCTTGGGGGGATGATACGCAGTATTTT	CASSPWGDDTQYF
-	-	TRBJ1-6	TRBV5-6	TGTGCCAGCAGCGGAAACAGGGACTCACCCCTCCACTTT	CASSGNRDSPLHF
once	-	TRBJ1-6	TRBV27	TGTGCCAGCAGTTTGGAAAGAGGTAATTCACCCCTCCACTTT	CASSLERGNSPLHF
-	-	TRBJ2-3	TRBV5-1	TGCGCCAGCAGCTTGGTCGAGGGTCGCAGCACAGATACGCAGTATTTT	CASSLVEGRSTDTQYF
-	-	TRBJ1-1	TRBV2	TGTGCCAGCAGTAGATTTGCCAGGGGCACTGAAGCTTTCTTT	CASSRFARGTEAFF
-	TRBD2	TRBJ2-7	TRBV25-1	TGTGCCAGCAACGGGGGGGCGGGAGAGCAGTACTTC	CASNGGAGEQYF
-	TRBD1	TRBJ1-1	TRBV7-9	TGTGCCAGCAGCTCCCCGGCCGGGACAGCGAACACTGAAGCTTTCTTT	CASSSPAGTANTEAFF
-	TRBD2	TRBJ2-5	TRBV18	TGTGCCAGCTCACCACCCGGGGCTAGCGGGGGGCCCAGGGCCCAGTACTTC	CASSPPGASGGPRAQYF
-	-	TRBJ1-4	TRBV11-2	TGTGCCAGCTCCGTAGCAGGGGTGGCTAATGAAAAACTGTTTTTT	CASSVAGVANEKLFF
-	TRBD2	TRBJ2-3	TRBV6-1	TGTGCCAGCAGTGAGCAACTAGCGGGGGTTACAGATACGCAGTATTTT	CASSEQLAGVTDTQYF
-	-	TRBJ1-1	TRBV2	TGTGCCAGCAGCATGGACATGAACACTGAAGCTTTCTTT	CASSMDMNTEAFF
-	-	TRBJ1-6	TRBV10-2	TGCGCCAGCAGTGAGGCGGGTAATTCACCCCTCCACTTT	CASSEAGNSPLHF
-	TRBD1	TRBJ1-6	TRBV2	TGTGCCAGCAGCCCCAACCCGGGACAGATTAATTCACCCCTCCACTTT	CASSPNPGQINSPLHF
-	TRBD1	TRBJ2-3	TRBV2	TGTGCCAGCAGTCTAGGACAGGGCCCAGATACGCAGTATTTT	CASSLGQGPDTQYF